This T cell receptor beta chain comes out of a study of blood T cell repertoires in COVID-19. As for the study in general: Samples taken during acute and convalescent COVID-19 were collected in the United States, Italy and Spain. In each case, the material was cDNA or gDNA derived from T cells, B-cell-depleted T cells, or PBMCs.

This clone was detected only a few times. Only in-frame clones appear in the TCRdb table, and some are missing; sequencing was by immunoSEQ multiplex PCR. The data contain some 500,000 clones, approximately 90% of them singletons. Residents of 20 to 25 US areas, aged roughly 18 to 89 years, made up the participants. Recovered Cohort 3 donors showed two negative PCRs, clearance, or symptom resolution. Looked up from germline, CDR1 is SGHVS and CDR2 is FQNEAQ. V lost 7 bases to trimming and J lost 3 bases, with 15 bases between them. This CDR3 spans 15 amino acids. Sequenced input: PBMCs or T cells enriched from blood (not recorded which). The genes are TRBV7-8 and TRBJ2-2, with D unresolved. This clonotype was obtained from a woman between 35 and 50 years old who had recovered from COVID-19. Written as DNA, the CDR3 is TGTGCCAGCAACCCCGGAGTGGCTTACACCGGGGAGCTGTTTTTT. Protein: CASNPGVAYTGELFF.